A single sample gave rise to the 18 T cell receptor beta chains below, sequenced in a study of patients and donors after allogeneic stem cell transplantation. TCRdb reprocessed the RT-PCR reads via MiXCR and lists one record per CDR3 protein. Of more than 75,000 distinct CDR3 sequences in the sample, just under 5% were seen once. Sequencing was performed on blood, either unsorted or a sorted T cell fraction (not recorded which). Receptors originate from a human donor who was either an allogeneic HSCT recipient or a stem cell or donor lymphocyte infusion donor (not recorded which). It is not recorded whose cells these are; they may come from a transplant donor.

At least ten counts were recorded for this clonotype. The chain has TRBV12-3 or TRBV12-4 and TRBJ2-1, with a tentative D call TRBD1 (5 bases). The length of the CDR3 is 11 residues. Trimming took off 3 bases at V and 14 bases at J, with 11 bases between the two ends. CDR3 coding DNA: TGTGCCAGCAGTTTTGGGGCTGGGGAGTTCTTC. This codes for CASSFGAGEFF.

This clonotype turned up a few times. The V and J genes are TRBV11-1 and TRBJ2-3, with 7 bases lining up with TRBD2. CDR1 SGHAT and CDR2 FQDESV come from the germline V gene (reference sequence). The CDR3 has 18 amino acids. J gave up 0 bases and V 4 bases, and 13 bases lay outside the gene matches. CDR3 nucleotides: TGTGCCAGCAGCTCCCGAATCGACTGGGGAGGGAGCACAGATACGCAGTATTTT. Protein: CASSSRIDWGGSTDTQYF. Supplemented by reference TRBV11-1 and TRBJ2-3, the full variable domain reads EAEVAQSPRYKITEKSQAVAFWCDPISGHATLYWYRQILGQGPELLVQFQDESVVDDSQLPKDRFSAERLKGVDSTLKIQPAELGDSAMYLCASSSRIDWGGSTDTQYFGPGTRLTVL.

At least ten counts were recorded for this clonotype. The chain recombines TRBV19 with TRBJ1-2; tentatively, D is TRBD1 (5 bases). Trimming took off 5 bases at V and 4 bases at J, with 11 bases between the two ends. Per germline, CDR1 LNHDA and CDR2 SQIVND (reference sequence). The CDR3 totals 13 residues. CDR3 sequence reads: CASSGERGYGYTF. As DNA, the CDR3 is TGTGCCAGTAGTGGGGAGAGGGGCTATGGCTACACCTTC.

Only a few counts were recorded for this clonotype. This chain connects TRBV6-5 to TRBJ2-1; D perhaps matches TRBD2 (5 bases). Per the germline V gene, CDR1 is MNHEY and CDR2 is SVGAGI. The CDR3 is made up of 15 amino acids. V gave up 4 bases and J gave up 1 base, with 11 bases separating them. Here the CDR3 reads CASSSDGKSYNEQFF. CDR3 coding DNA: TGTGCCAGCAGTTCGGACGGGAAGTCCTACAATGAGCAGTTCTTC.

This clonotype was found a few times. The chain links TRBV18 to TRBJ2-6, with TRBD1 identical over 8 bases. Trimming cost V 6 bases and J 3 bases; bases outside gene matches: 19. CDR3 length: 20 residues. Per the germline V gene, CDR1 is KGHSH and CDR2 is LQKENI. The CDR3 nucleotides read TGTGCCAGCTCCCATTACGATTCGAGACAGGGGTCACGTGGGGCCAACGTCCTGACTTTC. Protein product: CASSHYDSRQGSRGANVLTF. Combining the CDR3 with reference TRBV18 and TRBJ2-6 gives the whole variable domain NAGVMQNPRHLVRRRGQEARLRCSPMKGHSHVYWYRQLPEEGLKFMVYLQKENIIDESGMPKERFSAEFPKEGPSILRIQQVVRGDSAAYFCASSHYDSRQGSRGANVLTFGAGSRLTVL.

This clonotype occurred many times. V is TRBV20-1 and J is TRBJ2-4, with D possibly TRBD2 on 6 matching bases. CDR1 is DFQATT and CDR2 is SNEGSKA in the germline V gene (reference sequence). The V end was cut by 3 bases, the J end by 8 bases, with 14 bases between. The CDR3 length is 13 residues. Here the CDR3 DNA reads TGCAGTGCTAGTCGACTAGAGAGGGACATTCAGTACTTC. Translation: CSASRLERDIQYF.

This clonotype has a handful of counts. The chain uses TRBV10-2 and TRBJ1-2, with TRBD1 identical over 7 bases. Germline trimming cut 5 bases from V and 3 bases from J; bases unmatched to any gene: 3. The CDR3 is 13 amino acids. CDR1 and CDR2 from the germline V gene are WSHSY and SAAADI. The CDR3: CASSRQGDYGYTF. CDR3 in DNA: TGCGCCAGCAGTAGACAGGGCGACTATGGCTACACCTTC.

This clonotype was seen a single time. V usage is TRBV5-4 and J usage is TRBJ2-1; TRBD2 matches 9 bases. Trimming removed 0 bases from V and 8 bases from J; junction bases left unmatched: 6. The CDR3 loop spans 15 amino acids. Germline CDR1 reads SGHNT; CDR2 reads YYREEE (reference sequence). CDR3 DNA: TGTGCCAGCAGCTTGGTTAGCGGGAGTGGAGATGAGCAGTTCTTC. Translated: CASSLVSGSGDEQFF.

There are many counts of this clonotype. V and J are TRBV5-1 and TRBJ2-5, with a weak D call TRBD1 (5 bases). This CDR3 is built from 13 residues. CDR1 SGHRS and CDR2 YFSETQ come from the germline V gene. V lost 3 bases to trimming and J lost 4 bases, with 10 bases between them. The CDR3 is CASSSQGRETQYF. The CDR3 region has the DNA TGCGCCAGCAGCTCCCAGGGTCGAGAGACCCAGTACTTC. The full variable domain, rest sourced from reference TRBV5-1 and TRBJ2-5, is KAGVTQTPRYLIKTRGQQVTLSCSPISGHRSVSWYQQTPGQGLQFLFEYFSETQRNKGNFPGRFSGRQFSNSRSEMNVSTLELGDSALYLCASSSQGRETQYFGPGTRLLVL.

The table lists this clonotype with many counts. V and J are TRBV25-1 and TRBJ2-3, with 12 bases identical to TRBD1. The CDR3 spans 16 residues. The junction had 9 bases not matched to a gene; V was cut back by 8 bases and J by 3 bases. Germline V CDR1 and CDR2: MGHDK, SYGVNS. The CDR3 sequence is CASGGDRGRRTDTQYF. The CDR3 bases are TGTGCCAGCGGGGGGGACAGGGGGCGCAGGACAGATACGCAGTATTTT.

This clonotype came up a few times. The J gene is TRBJ2-3, the V gene TRBV6-1; D could derive from TRBD1 or TRBD2 (5 bases each). V was shortened by 4 bases and J by 6 bases, with 29 bases between the two germline ends. The germline CDR1 and CDR2 sequences are MNHNS and SASEGT. This CDR3 comprises 19 residues. The DNA of the CDR3 is TGTGCCAGCAGTGGTGCCGGGACGTCGGTCCCTTCCCCAAGCGATACGCAGTATTTT. Its translation is CASSGAGTSVPSPSDTQYF.

This clonotype was counted at least ten times. In DNA form, the CDR3 reads TGTGCCAGCAGAGACCGGGCCGGGGATACGCAGTATTTT. It codes for CASRDRAGDTQYF. This chain links TRBV12-3 or TRBV12-4 with TRBJ2-3; D uncertain. The CDR3 has 13 amino acids. The V and J ends lost 6 bases and 6 bases respectively, with 13 bases between them.

This clonotype was observed many times. The chain couples TRBV6-1 to TRBJ2-5; D perhaps matches TRBD1 (6 bases). Germline V gives CDR1 MNHNS, CDR2 SASEGT. The CDR3 consists of 16 residues. The V end was cut by 3 bases, the J end by 7 bases, with 21 bases between. The chain's CDR3 is CASSDSNREVGRTQYF. The CDR3 coding sequence is TGTGCCAGCAGTGACTCTAACAGGGAAGTGGGGAGGACCCAGTACTTC.

This clonotype showed up many times. The chain uses TRBV5-1 and TRBJ2-1; D might be TRBD2 (6 bases). Trimming left V 1 base short and J 2 bases short, with 13 bases between. The CDR3 is made up of 16 amino acids. Germline V gene sequence: CDR1 SGHRS, CDR2 YFSETQ. The CDR3 loop reads CASSLIPGDPYNEQFF. CDR3 nucleotide sequence: TGCGCCAGCAGCTTGATTCCGGGGGACCCCTACAATGAGCAGTTCTTC.

This clonotype was seen many times. V gene TRBV5-1 combines with J gene TRBJ1-1; D might be TRBD1 (5 bases). The CDR3 sequence is 15 residues long. V dropped 3 bases and J dropped 5 bases, with 17 bases sitting between them. The germline V gene has CDR1 SGHRS and CDR2 YFSETQ. The CDR3 region has the DNA TGCGCCAGCAGCTCCGACAGAGCCCCGGGGACTGAAGCTTTCTTT. Amino acid sequence: CASSSDRAPGTEAFF.

V gene TRBV12-3 or TRBV12-4 combines with J gene TRBJ1-2, with D perhaps matching TRBD1 (5 bases). CDR3 length: 13 amino acids. V was clipped by 5 bases and J by 3 bases, with 10 bases between them. The CDR3 DNA reads TGTGCCAGCAGTGCCGGGGGGTACTATGGCTACACCTTC. This translates into CASSAGGYYGYTF.

The rearrangement uses TRBV7-2 and TRBJ2-6; 8 bases are shared with TRBD2. CDR1 and CDR2 (germline): SGHTA, FQGNSA. Germline trimming cut 0 bases from V and 0 bases from J; bases unmatched to any gene: 7. CDR3 length: 19 amino acids. This CDR3 reads CASSLAQRLASSGANVLTF. CDR3 DNA sequence: TGTGCCAGCAGCTTAGCCCAGAGACTAGCGAGCTCTGGGGCCAACGTCCTGACTTTC.

In this sample, this clonotype turned up many times. This chain connects TRBV11-1 to TRBJ1-1, with D possibly matching TRBD1 (5 bases). In germline, CDR1 is SGHAT, CDR2 FQDESV (reference sequence). V was pared by 5 bases and J by 3 bases, with 10 bases between. The CDR3 totals 13 residues. The CDR3 DNA sequence: TGTGCCAGCAGCGGGGACCGAGACACTGAAGCTTTCTTT. As protein: CASSGDRDTEAFF.